This T cell receptor (beta chain) emerged from a study of human T cells and chemical hapten exposure. CDR3 length: 15 amino acids. On this clonotype: An end of the junction does not agree with germline; a read error may underlie this.

TCRdb re-called the RACE reads with MiXCR, one entry per CDR3 protein. The repertoire holds 95,000 to 150,000 distinct CDR3 sequences, with about an eighth as singletons. Time point noted: patch test 1, 2 weeks after DPC sensitization. Treatment indicated: therapeutic diphenylcyclopropenone sensitization with weekly scalp DPC. The input for sequencing was whole blood, taken in connection with sensitization to the hapten diphenylcyclopropenone (DPC). This clonotype originated in a man between 18 and 29 years old with alopecia areata. Some clones in this sample may be carry-over from other donors' samples. V usage is TRBV12-3 or TRBV12-4 and J usage is TRBJ1-6; 7 nucleotides match TRBD1. CDR3 nucleotides: TGTGACAGCAGTTTCACAGGGGCTAATAATTCACCCCTCCACTTT. Amino acids: CDSSFTGANNSPLHF.